In this sample, the clone carrying this TCR beta chain turned up once. Its antigen is still unknown. This entry is derived from a study of cytomegalovirus exposure and HLA in healthy donors. General study points: Investigators reported fewer than 200 TCR beta chains as tied to cytomegalovirus. In a later analysis, specific HLA alleles were associated with approximately 16,000 TCR beta sequences at a 0.05 false discovery rate. In an earlier analysis, productive rearrangement rates for most beta V segments clustered near 87% or 30%.

The study sampled nominally healthy donors, though unrecorded immune exposures were likely. V lost 5 bases, J lost 5 bases, and 4 bases stayed unmatched. Germline loops: CDR1 MNHNY, CDR2 SVGAGI (reference sequence). The CDR3 has 14 amino acids. PCR primers comprised 60 Vbeta and 13 Jbeta primers. Clones were sequenced by immunoSEQ multiplex PCR, and TCRdb holds only the in-frame ones, with some missing. The sample records about 140,000 clones, about 80% being singletons. Sequencing input: PBMCs. The rearrangement links TRBV6-6 to TRBJ2-2, with 8 bases matching TRBD1. This clonotype was obtained from a man aged 30-40 years in good health and CMV-seronegative. Written as DNA, the CDR3 is TGTGCCAGCAGTGGGCAGGGGGCGACCGGGGAGCTGTTTTTT. This encodes CASSGQGATGELFF.